One sample yielded the 23 T cell receptor beta chains listed below, sequenced in a study of somatic mutations in cytotoxic T cells in rheumatoid arthritis. Libraries were prepared by immunoSEQ multiplex PCR; TCRdb keeps only in-frame clonotypes and omits some of them. The sample lists some 35,000 clones, less than 85% seen once, with around 3% in the top ten. The sample was CD8+ T cells sorted from blood. These receptors came from a man aged 40-50 years in good health.

The chain combines TRBV30 with TRBJ2-7; D possibly corresponds to TRBD2 (6 bases). There are 12 residues in the CDR3. V was pared by 4 bases and J by 7 bases, with 14 bases between. Germline CDR1 and CDR2: GTSNPN and SVGIG (reference sequence). In DNA form, the CDR3 reads TGTGCCTGGAACCCCACTGGGGGGGAGCAGTACTTC. It encodes CAWNPTGGEQYF.

V usage is TRBV18 and J usage is TRBJ2-5; 7 bases map to TRBD2. The ends lost 5 bases at V and 5 bases at J; junction bases unmatched: 11. The germline gives CDR1 KGHSH, CDR2 LQKENI. The CDR3 covers 15 residues. CDR3 DNA: TGTGCCAGCTCAGCAGAGTGGGAGGGCCTCGAGACCCAGTACTTC. Its protein product is CASSAEWEGLETQYF.

The chain carries TRBV29-1 and TRBJ2-1; weak D call: TRBD2 (6 bases). Germline loops: CDR1 SQVTM, CDR2 ANQGSEA. V lost 7 bases to trimming and J lost 2 bases, with 12 bases between them. This CDR3 is 13 amino acids long. The CDR3 spells CSGRDFTYNEQFF. CDR3 DNA: TGCAGCGGTCGGGACTTTACCTACAATGAGCAGTTCTTC.

This chain uses TRBV13 with TRBJ2-1; TRBD2 might be the D (7 bases). The CDR3 length is 15 residues. The V and J ends lost 1 base and 7 bases respectively, with 14 bases between them. Germline loops: CDR1 PRHDT, CDR2 FYEKMQ (reference sequence). CDR3 protein: CASSLVSSGTNEQFF. The CDR3 DNA follows: TGTGCCAGCAGCTTAGTTTCCAGCGGGACAAATGAGCAGTTCTTC. The complete variable domain, with remaining parts taken from reference TRBV13 and TRBJ2-1, reads AAGVIQSPRHLIKEKRETATLKCYPIPRHDTVYWYQQGPGQDPQFLISFYEKMQSDKGSIPDRFSAQQFSDYHSELNMSSLELGDSALYFCASSLVSSGTNEQFFGPGTRLTVL.

This sequence joins TRBV27 and TRBJ2-7; weak D call: TRBD2 (6 bases). This CDR3 is 15 amino acids long. Germline lookup yields CDR1 MNHEY and CDR2 SMNVEV (reference sequence). V was cut by 5 bases and J by 0 bases, with 14 bases left in between. The CDR3 loop reads CASSPSGWSSYEQYF. The CDR3 region has the DNA TGTGCCAGCAGTCCGAGCGGGTGGAGCTCCTACGAGCAGTACTTC.

The chain has TRBV13 and TRBJ2-7; 8 bases are a match to TRBD2. This CDR3 has 14 residues. V lost 3 bases and J lost 5; bases outside the gene matches: 6. Germline V lookup: CDR1 PRHDT, CDR2 FYEKMQ (reference sequence). The CDR3 sequence is CASSFARGGNEQYF. CDR3 DNA sequence: TGTGCCAGCAGCTTCGCCCGGGGGGGAAACGAGCAGTACTTC.

The chain employs TRBV10-3 and TRBJ2-1, with TRBD2 as a possible D gene (6 bases). Trimming left V 0 bases short and J 9 bases short, with 9 bases between. Germline V gene sequence: CDR1 ENHRY, CDR2 SYGVKD. CDR3 size: 13 residues. DNA of the CDR3: TGTGCCATCAGTGAGTCACGGGGGAGTGAGCAGTTCTTC. Protein product: CAISESRGSEQFF.

This chain links TRBV2 with TRBJ2-3, with 11 bases that match TRBD2. Germline trimming cut 9 bases from V and 1 base from J; bases unmatched to any gene: 3. Germline V CDR1 and CDR2: SNHLY, FYNNEI. The CDR3 has 14 residues. CDR3 sequence: CASLGLAGTDTQYF. The DNA of the CDR3 is TGTGCCAGTTTGGGACTAGCGGGCACAGATACGCAGTATTTT.

The chain links TRBV30 to TRBJ2-2; 10 bases are a match to TRBD2. Losses at the gene ends were 0 bases for V and 7 bases for J; bases not matched to a gene: 17. Germline V gene data show CDR1 as GTSNPN and CDR2 as SVGIG (reference sequence). The CDR3 contains 19 residues. Written as DNA, the CDR3 is TGTGCCTGGAGTGTAAGCCCCGTCTCTAGCGGGAGTGGTATCGGGGAGCTGTTTTTT. This codes for CAWSVSPVSSGSGIGELFF.

The chain combines TRBV27 with TRBJ2-3; D uncertain. This CDR3 has 14 residues. Per germline, CDR1 MNHEY and CDR2 SMNVEV (reference sequence). Trimming pared 5 bases from V and 1 base from J, leaving 10 bases between. CDR3 loop: CASSLGKGTDTQYF. In DNA, the CDR3 is TGTGCCAGCAGTCTGGGGAAGGGCACAGATACGCAGTATTTT.

V and J are TRBV6-5 and TRBJ1-1; D unclear. CDR3 length equals 15 residues. Germline CDR1 is MNHEY and CDR2 is SVGAGI. V shed 0 bases and J shed 0 bases, with 8 bases lying between them. The CDR3 here is CASSYSFSVNTEAFF. In nucleotides, the CDR3 is TGTGCCAGCAGTTACTCGTTCAGCGTGAACACTGAAGCTTTCTTT.

The chain couples TRBV10-1 to TRBJ1-2, with 9 bases fitting TRBD1. V lost 6 bases to trimming and J lost 6 bases; unmatched junction nucleotides: 5. Germline V CDR1 and CDR2: WNHNN, SYGVQD (reference sequence). The CDR3 covers 13 residues. Here the CDR3 DNA reads TGCGCCAGCAGCTCGGGACAGGGCGATGGCTACACCTTC. Its translation: CASSSGQGDGYTF.

The chain couples TRBV30 to TRBJ2-2; 7 bases agree with TRBD1. The V segment lost 7 bases and the J segment 0 bases; nucleotides outside the gene matches: 8. CDR1 and CDR2 (germline): GTSNPN, SVGIG (reference sequence). This CDR3 is 15 amino acids long. The CDR3 DNA is TGTGCCTCCCAACCGGGACAGACGAACACCGGGGAGCTGTTTTTT. This gives the protein CASQPGQTNTGELFF.

This chain links TRBV2 with TRBJ2-2, with D uncertain. The ends were cut back, 4 bases at V and 1 base at J, with 4 bases in the middle. Germline V CDR1 and CDR2: SNHLY, FYNNEI. This CDR3 is 13 amino acids long. The CDR3 reads CASSGQNTGELFF. CDR3 sequence (DNA): TGTGCCAGCAGTGGGCAGAACACCGGGGAGCTGTTTTTT.

V is TRBV27 and J is TRBJ2-1; TRBD2 agrees at 7 bases. This CDR3 has 16 amino acids. Trimming at V came to 6 bases and at J to 0 bases, leaving 8 bases not matched to a gene. Germline V lookup: CDR1 MNHEY, CDR2 SMNVEV (reference sequence). The CDR3 coding sequence is TGTGCCAGCAGGTCCCTTCTAGCGGACTCCTACAATGAGCAGTTCTTC. This encodes CASRSLLADSYNEQFF.

The rearrangement uses TRBV4-1 and TRBJ2-3; D perhaps matches TRBD2 (5 bases). The V and J ends lost 0 bases and 1 base respectively, with 8 bases between them. Per germline, CDR1 MGHRA and CDR2 YSYEKL. The CDR3 is 15 amino acids. CDR3: CASSQEGSGTDTQYF. For the CDR3, the DNA is TGCGCCAGCAGCCAAGAAGGGAGCGGCACAGATACGCAGTATTTT.

CDR3 loop: CASTSGTGGNTEAFF. The CDR3 DNA is TGTGCCAGCACCAGCGGGACAGGGGGGAACACTGAAGCTTTCTTT. V usage is TRBV9 and J usage is TRBJ1-1, with 11 bases fitting TRBD1. Germline lookup yields CDR1 SGDLS and CDR2 YYNGEE. CDR3 length: 15 amino acids. J lost 1 base, V lost 6 bases, and 5 bases had no gene match. Together with reference TRBV9 and TRBJ1-1, the CDR3 gives the full variable domain: DSGVTQTPKHLITATGQRVTLRCSPRSGDLSVYWYQQSLDQGLQFLIQYYNGEERAKGNILERFSAQQFPDLHSELNLSSLELGDSALYFCASTSGTGGNTEAFFGQGTRLTVV.

This clone has a single count. The genes are TRBV4-3 and TRBJ2-7; 7 bases line up with TRBD1. This CDR3 spans 15 amino acids. With V trimmed by 3 bases and J by 2 bases, 7 bases remained unmatched. CDR1 is LGHNA, CDR2 YSLEER, per germline. CDR3 sequence: CASSHDTGVPYEQYF. CDR3 nucleotide sequence: TGCGCCAGCAGCCATGACACAGGGGTCCCCTACGAGCAGTACTTC.

The rearrangement links TRBV27 to TRBJ2-7; D call uncertain. The CDR3 totals 13 residues. The V end was cut by 8 bases, the J end by 5 bases, with 16 bases between. Germline V gene data show CDR1 as MNHEY and CDR2 as SMNVEV (reference sequence). The CDR3 protein is CASVDAGRNEQYF. The CDR3 bases are TGTGCCAGCGTCGACGCAGGCAGGAACGAGCAGTACTTC.

As to this clone: At one end, the junction sequence differs from germline, possibly due to a read error. The gene calls are TRBV10-2 and TRBJ2-7; D may match TRBD1 or TRBD2 (5 bases each). CDR3 length: 13 residues. Per the germline V gene, CDR1 is WSHSY and CDR2 is SAAADI. This CDR3 is CASNEGSSYEQYF. Written as DNA, the CDR3 is TGCGCCAGCAATGAGGGGAGCTCCTACGAGCAGTACTTC.

This clone has just one count. V usage is TRBV11-3 and J usage is TRBJ1-5; the D gene is possibly TRBD1 (5 bases). The CDR3 is 12 amino acids. Trimming took off 0 bases at V and 10 bases at J, with 7 bases between the two ends. Germline V gene data show CDR1 as SGHNT and CDR2 as YENEEA. CDR3 loop: CASSLEGPPQHF. The CDR3, as DNA: TGTGCCAGCAGCTTAGAGGGGCCCCCCCAGCATTTT.

The V and J genes are TRBV4-1 and TRBJ2-7, with D uncertain. CDR1 is MGHRA and CDR2 is YSYEKL in the germline V gene. This CDR3 contains 14 residues. Trimming cost V 1 base and J 7 bases, with 14 bases left between them. This CDR3 is CASSQAGGEREQYF. The CDR3 nucleotides are TGCGCCAGCAGCCAAGCTGGTGGCGAACGGGAGCAGTACTTC.

This chain connects TRBV27 to TRBJ2-7, with TRBD1 matching 8 bases. This CDR3 spans 13 amino acids. Per the germline V gene, CDR1 is MNHEY and CDR2 is SMNVEV (reference sequence). Trimming removed 5 bases from V and 3 bases from J; junction bases left unmatched: 3. The CDR3 DNA follows: TGTGCCAGCAGTACCGGACAGGGCTACGAGCAGTACTTC. Amino acid sequence: CASSTGQGYEQYF.